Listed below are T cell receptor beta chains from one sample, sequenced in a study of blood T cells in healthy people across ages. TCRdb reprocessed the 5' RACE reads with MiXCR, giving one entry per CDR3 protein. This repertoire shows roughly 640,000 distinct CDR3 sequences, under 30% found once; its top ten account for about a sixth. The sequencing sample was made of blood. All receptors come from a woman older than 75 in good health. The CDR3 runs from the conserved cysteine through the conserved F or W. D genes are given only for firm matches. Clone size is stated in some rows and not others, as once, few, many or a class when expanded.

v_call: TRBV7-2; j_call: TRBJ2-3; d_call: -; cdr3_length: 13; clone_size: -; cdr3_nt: TGTGCCGGCAGCTTAATAGCGACAGATACGCAGTATTTT; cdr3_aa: CAGSLIATDTQYF
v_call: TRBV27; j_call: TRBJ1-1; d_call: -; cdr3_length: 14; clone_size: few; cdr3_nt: TGTGCCAGCAGTTTAAGCACCATGAACACTGAAGCTTTCTTT; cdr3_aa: CASSLSTMNTEAFF
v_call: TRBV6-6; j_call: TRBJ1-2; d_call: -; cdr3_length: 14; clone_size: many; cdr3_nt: TGTGCCAGCAGTTACCCCGGGGATAACTATGGCTACACCTTC; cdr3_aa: CASSYPGDNYGYTF
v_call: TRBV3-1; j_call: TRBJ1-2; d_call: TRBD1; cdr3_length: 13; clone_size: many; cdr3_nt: TGTGCCAGCAGCCAAGCGACAGGGGACGGCTACACCTTC; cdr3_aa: CASSQATGDGYTF
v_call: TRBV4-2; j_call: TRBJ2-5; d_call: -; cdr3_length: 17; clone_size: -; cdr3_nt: TGTGCCAGCAGCCGAGATTCGAGGCTAGCTGGCTGTGGGGAGCAGTACTTC; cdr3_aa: CASSRDSRLAGCGEQYF
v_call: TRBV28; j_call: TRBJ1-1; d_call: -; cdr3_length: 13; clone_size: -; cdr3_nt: TGTGCCAGCAGGGGACCGTCGAACACTGAAGCTTTCTTT; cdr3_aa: CASRGPSNTEAFF
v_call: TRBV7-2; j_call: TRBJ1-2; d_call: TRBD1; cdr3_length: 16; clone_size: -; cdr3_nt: TGTGCCAGCAGCATAAGGGGACAGTCTTTAAACTATGGCTACACCTTC; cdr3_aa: CASSIRGQSLNYGYTF
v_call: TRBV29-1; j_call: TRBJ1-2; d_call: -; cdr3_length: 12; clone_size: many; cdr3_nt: TGCAGCGCGGGGTTCCGGGAGAATGGCTACACCTTC; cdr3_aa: CSAGFRENGYTF
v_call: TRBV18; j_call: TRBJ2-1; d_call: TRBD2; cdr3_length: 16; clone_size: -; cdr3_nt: TGTGCCAGCTCACCACCTAGCGGGTCCCCCTACAATGAGCAGTTCTTC; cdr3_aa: CASSPPSGSPYNEQFF
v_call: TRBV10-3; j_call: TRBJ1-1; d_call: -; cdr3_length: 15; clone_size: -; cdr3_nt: TGTGCCATCAGCAGCGGGGGCATGGCGCACACTGAAGCTTTCTTT; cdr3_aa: CAISSGGMAHTEAFF
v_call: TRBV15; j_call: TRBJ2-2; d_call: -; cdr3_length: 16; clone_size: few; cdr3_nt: TGTGCCACCAGCAGAGATTATGCAGGGGCTGGCGGGGAGCTGTTTTTT; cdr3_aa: CATSRDYAGAGGELFF
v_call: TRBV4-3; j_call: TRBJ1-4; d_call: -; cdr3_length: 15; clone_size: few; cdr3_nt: TGCGCCAGCAGCCCCGGTCTTCGGGGAAGGGAAAAACTGTTTTTT; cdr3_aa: CASSPGLRGREKLFF
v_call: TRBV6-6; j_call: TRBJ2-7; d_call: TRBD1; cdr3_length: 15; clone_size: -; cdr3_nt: TGTGCCAGCAGTCCCGCTGAGGGGGCAAGTGGCGAGCAGTACTTC; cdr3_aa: CASSPAEGASGEQYF
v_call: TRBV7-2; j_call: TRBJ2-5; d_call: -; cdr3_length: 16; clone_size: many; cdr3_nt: TGTGCCAGCAGCTTGGGGGGTATTGGAGCCATGGAGACCCAGTACTTC; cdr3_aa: CASSLGGIGAMETQYF
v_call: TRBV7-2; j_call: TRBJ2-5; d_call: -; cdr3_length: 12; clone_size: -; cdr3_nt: TGTGCCAGCAGCTTAGGGTATGGGACCCAGTACTTC; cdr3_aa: CASSLGYGTQYF
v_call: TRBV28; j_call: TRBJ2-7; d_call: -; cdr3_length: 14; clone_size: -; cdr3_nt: TGTGCCAGCAGACGGAAAAGCGAGGCCTACGAGCAGTACTTC; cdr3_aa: CASRRKSEAYEQYF
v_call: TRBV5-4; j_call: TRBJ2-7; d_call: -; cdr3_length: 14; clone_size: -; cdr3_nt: TGTGCCAGCAGCTTGGTCGGGACTCACAACGAGCAGTACTTC; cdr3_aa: CASSLVGTHNEQYF
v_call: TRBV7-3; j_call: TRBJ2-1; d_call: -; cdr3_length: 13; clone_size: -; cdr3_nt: TGTGCCAGCAGCTTAAGTCAAGGGGGTGAGCAGTTCTTC; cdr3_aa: CASSLSQGGEQFF
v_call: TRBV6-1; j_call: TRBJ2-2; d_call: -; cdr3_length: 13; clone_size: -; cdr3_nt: TGTGCCAGCAGTGAAGCGACTCTTTGGGAGCTGTTTTTT; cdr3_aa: CASSEATLWELFF
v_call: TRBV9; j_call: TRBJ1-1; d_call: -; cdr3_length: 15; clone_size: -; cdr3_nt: TGTGCCAGCAGCCCCCCTCGAGGGTCGGGCACTGAAGCTTTCTTT; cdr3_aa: CASSPPRGSGTEAFF
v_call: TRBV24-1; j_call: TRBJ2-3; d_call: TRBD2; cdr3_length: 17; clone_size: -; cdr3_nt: TGTGCCACCAGTGATGAATTAGCGGGGGGGCTTGAAGATACGCAGTATTTT; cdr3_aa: CATSDELAGGLEDTQYF
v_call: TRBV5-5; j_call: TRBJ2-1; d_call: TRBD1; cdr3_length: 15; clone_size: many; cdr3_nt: TGTGCCAGCAGCAACCCGGGACAGGGCTACAATGAGCAGTTCTTC; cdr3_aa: CASSNPGQGYNEQFF
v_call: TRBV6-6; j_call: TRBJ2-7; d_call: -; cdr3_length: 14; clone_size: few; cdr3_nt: TGTGCCAGCAGTCGGGACCTCTCCTACAATGAGCAGTACTTC; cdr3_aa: CASSRDLSYNEQYF
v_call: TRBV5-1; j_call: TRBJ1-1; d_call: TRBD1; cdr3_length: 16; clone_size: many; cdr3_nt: TGCGCCAGCAGCCGCGGGACAGGGGGCAGGAACACTGAAGCTTTCTTT; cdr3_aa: CASSRGTGGRNTEAFF
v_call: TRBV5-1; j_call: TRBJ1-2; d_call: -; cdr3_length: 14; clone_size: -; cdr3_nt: TGCGCCAGCAGCTTGGATCACGGAAACTATGGCTACACCTTC; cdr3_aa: CASSLDHGNYGYTF
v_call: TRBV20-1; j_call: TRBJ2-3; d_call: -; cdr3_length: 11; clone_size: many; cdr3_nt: TGCAGTGTAAAGGGGGGGGAGACGCAGTATTTT; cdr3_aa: CSVKGGETQYF
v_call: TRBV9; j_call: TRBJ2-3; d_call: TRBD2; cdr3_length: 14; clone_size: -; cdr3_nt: TGTGCCGGCAGTCTTAGCGGGGGCACAGATACGCAGTATTTT; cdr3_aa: CAGSLSGGTDTQYF
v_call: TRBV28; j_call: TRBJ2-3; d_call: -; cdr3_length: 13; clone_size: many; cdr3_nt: TGTGCCAGCAGTTTACTCCAGGGCCAGGCGCAGTATTTT; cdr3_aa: CASSLLQGQAQYF
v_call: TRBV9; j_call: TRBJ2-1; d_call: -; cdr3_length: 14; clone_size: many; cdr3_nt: TGTGCCAGCAGCGTAGTAACAGGGTTCGGTGAGCAGTTCTTC; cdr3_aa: CASSVVTGFGEQFF
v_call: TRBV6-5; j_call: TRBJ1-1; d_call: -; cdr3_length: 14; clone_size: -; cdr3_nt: TGTGCCAGCAGACCGGGAGGGGTGAACACTGAAGCTTTCTTT; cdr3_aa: CASRPGGVNTEAFF
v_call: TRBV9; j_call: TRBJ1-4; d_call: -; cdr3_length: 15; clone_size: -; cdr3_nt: TGTGCCAGCAGCACCTCAGGGGCCCGGGCTGAAAAACTGTTTTTT; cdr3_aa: CASSTSGARAEKLFF
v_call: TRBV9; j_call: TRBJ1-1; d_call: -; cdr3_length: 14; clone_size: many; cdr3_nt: TGTGCCAGCAGCGCATTACAGGGCGGAGGTGAAGCTTTCTTT; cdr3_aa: CASSALQGGGEAFF
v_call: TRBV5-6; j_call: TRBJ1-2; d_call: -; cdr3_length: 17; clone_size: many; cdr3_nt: TGTGCCAGCAGCGATAGGGCCGGCGTTTGGCGCCTCTATGGCTACACCTTC; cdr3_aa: CASSDRAGVWRLYGYTF
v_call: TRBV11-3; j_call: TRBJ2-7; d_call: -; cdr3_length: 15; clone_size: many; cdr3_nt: TGTGCCAGCAGCTTAGAGTCCGGGGATGGTTACGAGCAGTACTTC; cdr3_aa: CASSLESGDGYEQYF
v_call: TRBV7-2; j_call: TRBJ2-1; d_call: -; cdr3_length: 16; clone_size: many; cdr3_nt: TGTGCCAGCAGCCCCCCCCCCCGGGGGACCTACAATGAGCAGTTCTTC; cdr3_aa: CASSPPPRGTYNEQFF
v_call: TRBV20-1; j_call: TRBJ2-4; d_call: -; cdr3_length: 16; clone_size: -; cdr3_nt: TGCAGTGCTAGGGGGACCGCTGTATTCGCCAAAAACATTCAGTACTTC; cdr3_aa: CSARGTAVFAKNIQYF
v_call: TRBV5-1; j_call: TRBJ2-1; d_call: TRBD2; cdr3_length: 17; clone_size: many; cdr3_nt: TGCGCCAGCAGCCCTTTACCTAGCGGCCTTTCCTACAATGAGCAGTTCTTC; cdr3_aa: CASSPLPSGLSYNEQFF
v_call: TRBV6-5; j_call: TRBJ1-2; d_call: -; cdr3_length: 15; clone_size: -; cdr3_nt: TGTGCCAGCAGTTACCGGGGTAGGGGGTGCCATGGCTACACCTTC; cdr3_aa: CASSYRGRGCHGYTF
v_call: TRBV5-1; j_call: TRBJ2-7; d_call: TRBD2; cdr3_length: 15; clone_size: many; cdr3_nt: TGCGCCAGCAGCTTGGAGCGGGGGCCCACCTACGAGCAGTACTTC; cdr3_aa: CASSLERGPTYEQYF